Presented here are 19 T cell receptor beta chains from one specimen sequenced in a study of low-dose radiotherapy and immunotherapy resistance in tumors. TRAV- and TRBV-specific primers, spanning alpha and beta chains, primed first-strand cDNA. TCR amplification involved 20 to 25 PCR cycles with a constant-region primer and V-primer adapter. TCRdb re-called the reads with MiXCR, one entry per CDR3 protein. This repertoire shows tens of thousands of distinct CDR3 sequences, less than 25% found once; its top ten account for about 9.2%. Time point denoted: after trial treatment. Treatment here: LDRT plus nivolumab, ipilimumab, low-dose cyclophosphamide and aspirin (RACIN trial). The sequencing used PBMCs, collected after low-dose radiotherapy plus immunotherapy. The receptors here all came from a female donor with ovarian cancer.

This clonotype was observed many times. This rearrangement joins TRBV29-1 to TRBJ2-7; TRBD2 might be the D (5 bases). The CDR3 spans 11 residues. Trimming shortened V by 6 bases and J by 6 bases, and 12 bases separated the two germline ends. The germline V gene has CDR1 SQVTM and CDR2 ANQGSEA. The CDR3, as DNA: TGCAGCGTGGCCTCGGAGGTCGAGCAGTACTTC. Its protein product is CSVASEVEQYF.

By share of the sample, this clonotype is medium-sized. CDR3 in amino acids: CASSFQAGGLYEQYF. The CDR3 DNA is TGCGCCAGCAGCTTCCAAGCGGGAGGACTCTACGAGCAGTACTTC. The chain employs TRBV5-1 and TRBJ2-7, with 9 bases that match TRBD2. CDR3 length: 15 residues. Losses at the gene ends were 2 bases for V and 3 bases for J; bases not matched to a gene: 6. Germline lookup yields CDR1 SGHRS and CDR2 YFSETQ. The variable domain in full, completed from reference TRBV5-1 and TRBJ2-7, reads KAGVTQTPRYLIKTRGQQVTLSCSPISGHRSVSWYQQTPGQGLQFLFEYFSETQRNKGNFPGRFSGRQFSNSRSEMNVSTLELGDSALYLCASSFQAGGLYEQYFGPGTRLTVT.

The sample holds a few counts of this clonotype. The rearrangement uses TRBV12-3 or TRBV12-4 and TRBJ1-1; 7 bases are shared with TRBD1. This CDR3 has 14 amino acids. V lost 6 bases, J lost 5 bases, and 9 bases stayed unmatched. CDR3 sequence reads: CASSSGQAETEAFF. The CDR3 DNA reads TGTGCCAGCAGCTCAGGACAGGCAGAAACTGAAGCTTTCTTT.

This clonotype was seen at least ten times. This sequence joins TRBV14 and TRBJ2-7, with TRBD2 identical over 11 bases. The CDR3 consists of 15 residues. V dropped 1 base and J dropped 3; count of bases not matched to a gene: 2. The germline CDR1 and CDR2 sequences are SGHDN and FVKESK. The CDR3 nucleotides are TGTGCCAGCAGCCAAGGACTAGCGGGGAACTACGAGCAGTACTTC. Protein sequence: CASSQGLAGNYEQYF.

The chain employs TRBV10-3 and TRBJ1-2; no clear D. CDR3 size: 11 residues. Germline lookup yields CDR1 ENHRY and CDR2 SYGVKD. Trimming pared 7 bases from V and 4 bases from J, leaving 7 bases between. The CDR3 reads CAINRGYGYTF. The CDR3 nucleotides are TGTGCCATCAACCGGGGCTATGGCTACACCTTC.

In its sample, this clonotype was seen many times. This chain uses TRBV5-1 with TRBJ1-4; perhaps TRBD1 as D (5 bases). CDR1 is SGHRS and CDR2 is YFSETQ in the germline V gene. The CDR3 spans 14 residues. V was cut by 1 base and J by 6 bases, with 10 bases left in between. The CDR3 sequence: CASSLQGWDEKLFF. CDR3 sequence (DNA): TGCGCCAGCAGCTTGCAGGGATGGGATGAAAAACTGTTTTTT.

The sample holds many counts of this clonotype. Here the CDR3 DNA reads TGTGCCAGCAGCTCCCTCCCCGGTGAGACCCAGTACTTC. Its protein product is CASSSLPGETQYF. The chain combines TRBV7-3 with TRBJ2-5; D is undetermined. This CDR3 contains 13 residues. The germline CDR1 and CDR2 sequences are SGHTA and FQGTGA. Trimming shortened V by 4 bases and J by 5 bases, and 11 bases separated the two germline ends.

This clonotype was observed at least ten times. The chain has TRBV6-5 and TRBJ2-6; maybe TRBD1 (6 bases). The CDR3 has 16 amino acids. V lost 4 bases and J lost 7, with 17 bases in between. Looked up from germline, CDR1 is MNHEY and CDR2 is SVGAGI. This chain's CDR3 is CASSSPSPGTANVLTF. The CDR3 DNA follows: TGTGCCAGCAGTTCACCCTCCCCGGGGACAGCCAACGTCCTGACTTTC.

This clonotype was picked up many times. This sequence joins TRBV11-2 and TRBJ2-3; D perhaps matches TRBD2 (6 bases). The ends were cut back, 4 bases at V and 0 bases at J, with 14 bases in the middle. Per germline, CDR1 SGHAT and CDR2 FQNNGV. The CDR3 contains 16 residues. CDR3 residues: CASSWDSLTSTDTQYF. The CDR3 DNA reads as TGTGCCAGCAGCTGGGACTCCTTAACTAGCACAGATACGCAGTATTTT.

This clonotype was seen repeatedly, ten times or more. The rearrangement links TRBV27 to TRBJ2-7; no reliable D call. The CDR3 is made up of 13 amino acids. Germline V lookup: CDR1 MNHEY, CDR2 SMNVEV (reference sequence). The ends were cut back, 3 bases at V and 2 bases at J, with 8 bases in the middle. The CDR3 DNA reads as TGTGCCAGCAGTTTTTTGGTCCCCTACGAGCAGTACTTC. It encodes CASSFLVPYEQYF.

The rearrangement joins TRBV29-1 to TRBJ2-7; 8 bases map to TRBD1. J was trimmed by 0 bases and V by 7 bases; bases with no gene match: 5. CDR3 length equals 13 residues. Germline assignment: CDR1 SQVTM and CDR2 ANQGSEA. CDR3 region: CSAQGAFSYEQYF. The DNA for the CDR3 is TGCAGCGCCCAGGGGGCCTTCTCCTACGAGCAGTACTTC.

This clonotype was observed at least ten times. This rearrangement joins TRBV7-6 to TRBJ2-7, with D unresolved. CDR3 length: 14 residues. The ends were cut back, 4 bases at V and 0 bases at J, with 10 bases in the middle. Germline CDR1 and CDR2: SGHVS and FNYEAQ. CDR3 nucleotide sequence: TGTGCCAGCAGCTACGCAGTAGGCTCCTACGAGCAGTACTTC. The encoded protein is CASSYAVGSYEQYF.

This clonotype was counted many times. The chain is built from TRBV20-1 and TRBJ2-7; 11 positions agree with TRBD2. CDR1 is DFQATT, CDR2 SNEGSKA, per germline (reference sequence). This CDR3 is 16 amino acids long. Trimming removed 2 bases from V and 3 bases from J; junction bases left unmatched: 9. DNA of the CDR3: TGCAGTGCTAGAACCACTAGCGGGGGCCGCGGCTACGAGCAGTACTTC. Translation: CSARTTSGGRGYEQYF.

This clonotype came up many times. The gene calls are TRBV21-1 and TRBJ2-7; the table's D call, TRBD2, has no DNA check behind it. TRBV21-1 is termed a pseudogene. This CDR3 comprises 14 residues. Written as DNA, the CDR3 is TGTGCCAGCAGCACGGTAGCGGGGCCCTACGAGCAGTACTTC. This codes for CASSTVAGPYEQYF.

This clonotype was seen at least ten times. CDR3 amino acids: CASSGTGEGYTF. The CDR3 DNA reads TGTGCCAGCAGTGGTACAGGCGAGGGCTACACCTTC. The chain combines TRBV6-2 or TRBV6-3 with TRBJ1-2, with a tentative D call TRBD1 (5 bases). Germline CDR1 reads MNHEY; CDR2 reads SVGEGT. V shed 5 bases and J shed 8 bases, with 12 bases lying between them. This CDR3 spans 12 amino acids.

This clonotype showed up many times. The rearrangement joins TRBV19 to TRBJ2-1; possible D gene TRBD1, 6 bases. Germline-derived CDR1 and CDR2 are LNHDA and SQIVND (reference sequence). The V and J ends lost 0 bases and 0 bases respectively, with 12 bases between them. This CDR3 has 17 amino acids. The CDR3 loop is CASSIEGARGSYNEQFF. The CDR3 bases are TGTGCCAGTAGTATAGAGGGGGCGCGAGGCTCCTACAATGAGCAGTTCTTC.

The chain couples TRBV5-1 to TRBJ1-1; D gene unclear. The CDR3 has 13 amino acids. Germline values: CDR1 SGHRS, CDR2 YFSETQ. V was pared by 1 base and J by 5 bases, with 9 bases between. Here the CDR3 DNA reads TGCGCCAGCAGCTTGATAAGAGAGACTGAAGCTTTCTTT. Translation: CASSLIRETEAFF.

This clonotype was observed at least ten times. This chain uses TRBV28 with TRBJ2-1; TRBD2 aligns across 10 bases. The CDR3 loop spans 17 amino acids. The J segment lost 0 bases and the V segment lost 3 bases, leaving 5 bases of the junction unmatched. Germline CDR1 is MDHEN and CDR2 is SYDVKM. This CDR3 is CASSFAPSGSSYNEQFF. For the CDR3, the DNA is TGTGCCAGCAGTTTCGCCCCTAGCGGGAGCTCCTACAATGAGCAGTTCTTC.

This clonotype was recorded many times. The genes are TRBV3-1 and TRBJ1-1; perhaps TRBD1 as D (6 bases). Trimming cost V 4 bases and J 5 bases, with 11 bases left between them. Germline V lookup: CDR1 LGHDT, CDR2 YNNKEL (reference sequence). This CDR3 region has 13 residues. The CDR3 sequence: CASSRARGTEAFF. The CDR3 region has the DNA TGTGCCAGCAGCCGGGCCAGGGGTACTGAAGCTTTCTTT. The complete variable domain, with remaining parts taken from reference TRBV3-1 and TRBJ1-1, reads DTAVSQTPKYLVTQMGNDKSIKCEQNLGHDTMYWYKQDSKKFLKIMFSYNNKELIINETVPNRFSPKSPDKAHLNLHINSLELGDSAVYFCASSRARGTEAFFGQGTRLTVV.